This T cell receptor (beta chain) is from a study of T cells in Graves' hyperthyroidism and ophthalmopathy (dated by TCRdb to between 2019 and 2020). In the study overall: Peripheral blood samples were taken at initial diagnosis, before any treatment was given. The paper describes TCR Vbeta CDR3 sequencing of around 130 peripheral blood samples, made up of some 40 ophthalmopathy patients, 70 to 75 hyperthyroidism patients and roughly 17 progressor patients. The study also compared thyroid tissue and blood T-cell repertoires from more than five Graves' hyperthyroidism patients. TCR V-J signatures able to tell the groups apart were searched for in a discovery cohort of 90 to 100 patients, of whom around 43 had Graves' ophthalmopathy and more than 55 had stable Graves' hyperthyroidism. The 90 to 100 discovery patients were randomly split 7:3 into training and test sets. After blood sampling, hyperthyroidism patients were treated with methimazole at a starting dose of 30 mg daily, and ophthalmopathy patients were treated with high-dose intravenous methylprednisolone. Prospective prediction of ophthalmopathy was tested in an independent validation cohort consisting of 18 to 20 hyperthyroidism patients and 15 or so patients who later progressed to ophthalmopathy. Findings and caveats that apply to the study as a whole: A 13 V-J signature model separated ophthalmopathy from stable hyperthyroidism, with approximately 87% sensitivity and 81.08% specificity in cross-validation and 80%/75% in testing. In validation, progression to ophthalmopathy was predicted by the model with almost 71% sensitivity and nearly 75% specificity, a median of approximately 7.1 months before onset. Most expanded thyroid clonotypes (frequency above 0.001) were also detected in blood, suggesting blood repertoires may reflect thyroid immune responses. No statistical method was used to set the sample size in advance, and investigators knew the group allocation.

Stable Graves' hyperthyroidism was defined as the absence of progression to ophthalmopathy over 18 months of follow-up. Hyperthyroidism patients were aged 18 to 65 years and newly diagnosed, with disease duration of less than 2 months. The study excluded patients with uncontrolled infections, other autoimmune diseases, pregnancy or lactation. Clinical symptoms, serum thyroxine and TRAb, thyroid ultrasound, and orbital computed tomography formed the basis for the diagnoses. Ficoll-Paque density gradient centrifugation was used to isolate PBMCs from about 9 ml of fresh peripheral blood. Trizol reagent was used to extract total RNA, and RNA quality was then checked on an Agilent 2100 Bioanalyzer. Comment on this clonotype: The clone's antigen remains unknown. Per-nucleotide qualities are absent, and no much larger clonotype sits a single base away.

Amplification of TCR beta CDR3 regions was carried out from RNA transcripts. The TCR CDR3 was subjected to a first round of RT-PCR using the HTBI primer set and the Qiagen OneStep RT-PCR kit. A second multiplex PCR round built the libraries, followed by size selection and purification. The libraries were sequenced on an Illumina HiSeq2000 using paired-end 100 bp reads. Turning to the authors' computational methods: SOAPnuke was used to process the raw data, with reads discarded if the reads contained adapters or uncalled bases, had a mean Phred below 15, or lacked an exact constant-primer or identifier match. COPE v1.2.5 was used to merge the high-quality paired reads, and each unique nucleotide sequence was defined as a clonotype. MiTCR v1.1 was used to align clonotypes to the IMGT TRBV, TRBD and TRBJ reference segments. Only V-J combinations with frequency above 0.0001, covering 99% to 99.2% of repertoires, were analysed. A TCS score was defined as the ratio between F50 (clonal expansion) and ExV (chaos), using BLOSUM62-based TCRdist between CDR3 peptides within each V-J. Welch's t-statistics and random forest reduced some 510 V-J features to roughly 13, which were used in a naive Bayes classifier (R e1071). The raw public reads went through TCRdb reprocessing: fastp at Q25, MiXCR clone calling, in-frame beta chains kept. Here each entry gathers all rows of one CDR3 protein and keeps the most common genes and DNA. TCRdb's processing, not the study's, gives the V and J calls here. For this sample the table gives approximately 640,000 distinct CDR3 sequences, of which 17% were detected only once. The top ten hold about a sixth of the sample.

From the germline V gene, CDR1 is KGHSH and CDR2 is LQKENI. The CDR3, cysteine through phenylalanine, is 13 amino acids long. CDR3 DNA only is kept here, 39 bases in frame from base 1. The junction carries 11 bases between V and J, which are trimmed by 4 bases and 8 bases respectively. The receptor chain draws on TRBV18 and TRBJ1-4, with the identity of the D gene unclear. The source material was blood. The source of this sequence is a man aged 50-60 years with Graves' hyperthyroidism. The nucleotides read TGTGCCAGCTCACTCCGGACTGGGGAAAAACTGTTTTTT. Translation gives CASSLRTGEKLFF.